Listed below are T cell receptor beta chains from one sample, sequenced in a study of T cell clones after liver transplantation. TCRdb's copy holds only in-frame clones and misses some; the assay was immunoSEQ multiplex PCR. The table has 55,000 to 75,000 clones, around 93% seen once. This sample comprised CD4+ T cells from blood, obtained less than 28 months after liver transplant. The receptors derive from a human patient who received a liver transplant. Some T cells here may be from the graft donor. The CDR3 runs from the conserved cysteine through the conserved F or W. The order of the fields is V gene, J gene, clone size, CDR3 protein. For some rows the clone size is stated as once, few or many, or as a class when expanded; others skip it.

>TRBV11-2|TRBJ2-7|.
CASSYLRMNHRYEQYF
>TRBV18|TRBJ2-5|.
CASSGGIQETQYF
>TRBV6-4|TRBJ2-7|.
CASSEKRGRIFWEQYF
>TRBV11-3|TRBJ2-1|.
CASSKPGYSDNEQFF
>TRBV4-3|TRBJ1-5|.
CASSQDPYSNQPQHF
>TRBV27|TRBJ2-2|.
CASHRTSGSSGELFF
>TRBV18|TRBJ2-1|.
CASSQTGTNNEQFF
>TRBV5-1|TRBJ2-3|.
CASSLAGGSTDTQYF
>TRBV6-5|TRBJ1-1|.
CASSPNTEAFF
>TRBV14|TRBJ2-5|.
CASSKKETQYF
>TRBV19|TRBJ2-5|.
CASSIGMGRGETQYF
>TRBV5-1|TRBJ2-2|.
CASSFGTGSGTGELFF
>TRBV29-1|TRBJ1-1|.
CSVGRGDTEAFF
>TRBV5-1|TRBJ2-1|.
CASSFSVVGGRNNEQFF
>TRBV15|TRBJ2-5|.
CATSRDPGETQYF
>TRBV4-3|TRBJ2-2|.
CASSQVSVGELFF
>TRBV18|TRBJ2-7|.
CASSPGRSSYEQYF
>TRBV11-3|TRBJ2-7|.
CASSLVTGPGYEQYF
>TRBV6-5|TRBJ2-7|.
CASSRDRSTYEQYF
>TRBV18|TRBJ2-1|.
CASSPRNIASYNEQFF
>TRBV10-2|TRBJ1-3|.
CASSELGNTIYF
>TRBV5-1|TRBJ2-7|few
CASSYPMQGASYEQYF
>TRBV28|TRBJ1-4|.
CASSSLGEKLFF
>TRBV5-6|TRBJ2-5|.
CASSLRGLAEETQYF
>TRBV11-2|TRBJ1-2|once
CASSLQSASYGYTF
>TRBV7-2|TRBJ2-7|.
CASSWPPSPEQYF
>TRBV6-5|TRBJ2-7|.
CASSSTLGREQYF
>TRBV4-1|TRBJ2-3|.
CASSQPGTGIADTQYF
>TRBV2|TRBJ1-2|.
CASSPYQGDNYGYTF
>TRBV28|TRBJ2-3|.
CASTRRLSDTQYF
>TRBV11-3|TRBJ2-2|few
CASTTGGYGELFF
>TRBV5-1|TRBJ2-3|.
CASSFPGQSTDTQYF
>TRBV11-2|TRBJ1-4|.
CASGFPIGTNEKLFF
>TRBV29-1|TRBJ2-1|.
CSVNDVASGNEQFF
>TRBV18|TRBJ2-1|.
CASSPPGRGGEQFF
>TRBV7-9|TRBJ2-7|.
CASSFDGSDEQYF